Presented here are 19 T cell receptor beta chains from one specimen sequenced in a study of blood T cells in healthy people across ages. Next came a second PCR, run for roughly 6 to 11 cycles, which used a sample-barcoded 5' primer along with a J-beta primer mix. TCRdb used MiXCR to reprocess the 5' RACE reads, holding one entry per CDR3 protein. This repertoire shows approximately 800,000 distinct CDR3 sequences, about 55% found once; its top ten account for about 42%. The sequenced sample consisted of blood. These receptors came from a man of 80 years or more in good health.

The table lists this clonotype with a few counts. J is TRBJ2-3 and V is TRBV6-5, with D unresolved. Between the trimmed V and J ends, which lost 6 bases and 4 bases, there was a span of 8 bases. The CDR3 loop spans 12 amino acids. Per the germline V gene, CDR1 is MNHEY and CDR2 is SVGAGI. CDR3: CASRGPADTQYF. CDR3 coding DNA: TGTGCCAGCAGGGGCCCCGCAGATACGCAGTATTTT.

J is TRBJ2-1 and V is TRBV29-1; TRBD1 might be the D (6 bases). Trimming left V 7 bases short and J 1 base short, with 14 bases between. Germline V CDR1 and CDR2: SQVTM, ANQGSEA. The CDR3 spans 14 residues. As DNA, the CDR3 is TGCAGCGCCTCTGGGCAGGGGTCCTACAATGAGCAGTTCTTC. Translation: CSASGQGSYNEQFF.

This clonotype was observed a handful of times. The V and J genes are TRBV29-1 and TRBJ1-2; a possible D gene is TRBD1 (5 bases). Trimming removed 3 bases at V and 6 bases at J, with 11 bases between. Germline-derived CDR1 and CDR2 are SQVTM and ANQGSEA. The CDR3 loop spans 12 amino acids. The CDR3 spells CSVEAGRDGYTF. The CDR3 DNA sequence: TGCAGCGTTGAGGCGGGCAGGGATGGCTACACCTTC.

CDR3 nucleotides: TGCGCCAGCAGCCCCGAAGGACCGTACAATGAGCAGTACTTC. It codes for CASSPEGPYNEQYF. The chain has TRBV5-1 and TRBJ2-1; unclear D gene. The J call may be faulty, since TRBJ2-7 better matches the DNA end. This CDR3 is built from 14 residues. In germline, CDR1 is SGHRS, CDR2 YFSETQ.

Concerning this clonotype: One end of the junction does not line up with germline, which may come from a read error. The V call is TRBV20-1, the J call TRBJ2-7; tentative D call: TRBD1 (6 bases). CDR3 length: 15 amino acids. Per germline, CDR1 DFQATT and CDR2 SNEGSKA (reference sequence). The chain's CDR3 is CSAGDGFRTAYEQYF. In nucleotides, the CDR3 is TGCAGTGCTGGAGATGGTTTCAGGACAGCCTACGAGCAGTACTTC.

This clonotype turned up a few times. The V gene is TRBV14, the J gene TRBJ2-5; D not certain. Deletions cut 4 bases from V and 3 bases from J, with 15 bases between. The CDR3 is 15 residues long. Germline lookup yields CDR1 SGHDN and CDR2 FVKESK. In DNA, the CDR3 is TGTGCCAGCAGCCGATGGGGTAGCCGGGAAGAGACCCAGTACTTC. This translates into CASSRWGSREETQYF.

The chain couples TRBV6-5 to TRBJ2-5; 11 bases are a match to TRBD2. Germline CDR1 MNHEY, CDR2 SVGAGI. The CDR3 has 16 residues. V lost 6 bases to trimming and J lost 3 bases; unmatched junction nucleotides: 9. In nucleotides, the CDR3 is TGTGCCAGCAGGTCCCAAGGGACTAGCGGTAAAGAGACCCAGTACTTC. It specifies CASRSQGTSGKETQYF.

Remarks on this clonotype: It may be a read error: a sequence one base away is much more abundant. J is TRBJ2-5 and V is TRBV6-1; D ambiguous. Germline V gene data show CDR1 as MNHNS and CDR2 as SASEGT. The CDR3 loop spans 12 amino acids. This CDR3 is CASSQKQEAQYF. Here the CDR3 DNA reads TGTGCCAGCAGTCAGAAGCAAGAGGCCCAGTACTTC.

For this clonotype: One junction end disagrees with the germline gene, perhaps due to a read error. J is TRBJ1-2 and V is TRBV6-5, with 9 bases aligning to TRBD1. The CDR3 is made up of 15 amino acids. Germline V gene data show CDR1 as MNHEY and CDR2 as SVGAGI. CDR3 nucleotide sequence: TGTGCCAACAGTGGGACCGGGACAGGGACCTATGGCTACACCTTC. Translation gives CANSGTGTGTYGYTF.

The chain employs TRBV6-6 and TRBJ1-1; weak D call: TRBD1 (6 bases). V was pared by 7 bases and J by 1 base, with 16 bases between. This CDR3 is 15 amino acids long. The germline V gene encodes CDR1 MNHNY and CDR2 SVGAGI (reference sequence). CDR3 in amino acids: CASNRFKQGNTEAFF. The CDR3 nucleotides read TGTGCCAGCAATCGGTTTAAACAGGGGAACACTGAAGCTTTCTTT.

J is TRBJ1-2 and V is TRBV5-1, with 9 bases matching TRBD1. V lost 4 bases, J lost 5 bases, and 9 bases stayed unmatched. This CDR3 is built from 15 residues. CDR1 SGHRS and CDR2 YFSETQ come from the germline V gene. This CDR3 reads CASSAGQGKGYGYTF. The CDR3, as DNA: TGCGCCAGCAGCGCGGGACAGGGAAAGGGGTATGGCTACACCTTC.

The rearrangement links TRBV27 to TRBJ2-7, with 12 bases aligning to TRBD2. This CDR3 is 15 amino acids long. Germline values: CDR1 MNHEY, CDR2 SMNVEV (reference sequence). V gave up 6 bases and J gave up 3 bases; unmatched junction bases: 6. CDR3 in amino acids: CASSPRLAGDYEQYF. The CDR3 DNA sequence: TGTGCCAGCAGCCCGAGACTAGCGGGAGACTACGAGCAGTACTTC.

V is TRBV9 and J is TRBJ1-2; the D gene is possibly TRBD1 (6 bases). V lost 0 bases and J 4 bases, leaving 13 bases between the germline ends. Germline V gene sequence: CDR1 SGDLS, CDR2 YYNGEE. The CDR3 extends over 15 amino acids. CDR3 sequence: CASSVGEGGSYGYTF. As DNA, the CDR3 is TGTGCCAGCAGCGTAGGGGAGGGGGGGAGCTATGGCTACACCTTC. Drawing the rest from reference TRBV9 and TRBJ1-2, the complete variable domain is DSGVTQTPKHLITATGQRVTLRCSPRSGDLSVYWYQQSLDQGLQFLIQYYNGEERAKGNILERFSAQQFPDLHSELNLSSLELGDSALYFCASSVGEGGSYGYTFGSGTRLTVV.

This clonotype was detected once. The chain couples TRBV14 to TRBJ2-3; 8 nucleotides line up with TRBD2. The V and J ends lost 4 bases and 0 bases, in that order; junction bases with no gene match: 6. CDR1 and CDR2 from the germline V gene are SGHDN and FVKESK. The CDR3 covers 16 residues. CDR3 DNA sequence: TGTGCCAGCAGCCCCCTGTTAGCGGGGAGCACAGATACGCAGTATTTT. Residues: CASSPLLAGSTDTQYF.

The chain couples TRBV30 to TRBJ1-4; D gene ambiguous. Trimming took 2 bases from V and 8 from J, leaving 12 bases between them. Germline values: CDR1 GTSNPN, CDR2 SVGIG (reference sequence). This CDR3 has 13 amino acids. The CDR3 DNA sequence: TGTGCCTGGAGTCGCCAGGCTTGGGAAAAACTGTTTTTT. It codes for CAWSRQAWEKLFF.

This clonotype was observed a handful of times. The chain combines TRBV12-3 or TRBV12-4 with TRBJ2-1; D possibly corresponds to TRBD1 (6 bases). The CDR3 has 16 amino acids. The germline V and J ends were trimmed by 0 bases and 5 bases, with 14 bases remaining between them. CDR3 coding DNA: TGTGCCAGCAGTTTAGCGCTGCGCCAGGGGAACAATGAGCAGTTCTTC. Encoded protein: CASSLALRQGNNEQFF.

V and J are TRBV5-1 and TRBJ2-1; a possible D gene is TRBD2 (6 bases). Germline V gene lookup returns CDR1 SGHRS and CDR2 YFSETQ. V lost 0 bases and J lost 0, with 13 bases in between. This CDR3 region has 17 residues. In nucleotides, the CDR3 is TGCGCCAGCAGCTTGGGCGGGACTGGGTCCTCCTACAATGAGCAGTTCTTC. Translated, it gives CASSLGGTGSSYNEQFF. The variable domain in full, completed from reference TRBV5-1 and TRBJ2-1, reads KAGVTQTPRYLIKTRGQQVTLSCSPISGHRSVSWYQQTPGQGLQFLFEYFSETQRNKGNFPGRFSGRQFSNSRSEMNVSTLELGDSALYLCASSLGGTGSSYNEQFFGPGTRLTVL.

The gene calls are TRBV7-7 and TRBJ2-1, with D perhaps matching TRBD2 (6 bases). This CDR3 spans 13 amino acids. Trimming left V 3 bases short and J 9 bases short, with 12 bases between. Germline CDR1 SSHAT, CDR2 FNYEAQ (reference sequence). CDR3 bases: TGTGCCAGCAGCTTTAGGTTGGAGGGTGAGCAGTTCTTC. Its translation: CASSFRLEGEQFF.

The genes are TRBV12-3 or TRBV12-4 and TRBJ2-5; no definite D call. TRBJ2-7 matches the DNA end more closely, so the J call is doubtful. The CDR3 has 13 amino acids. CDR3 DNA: TGTGCCAGCAGCCGGACGATGAACTACGAGCAGTACTTC. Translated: CASSRTMNYEQYF.